This section outlines one T cell receptor beta chain sequence together with its context. This entry comes from a study of CD8 T cells in Susac syndrome. Random hexamers were used to reverse transcribe an amount of roughly 0.45 to 1 ug RNA. TCRdb re-analysed the immunoSEQ multiplex PCR reads in MiXCR, keeping a single row per CDR3 protein. Of around 300,000 distinct CDR3 sequences in the sample, around 90% are singletons; the top ten hold over 0.05%. V lost 2 bases, J lost 4 bases, and 33 bases lay in between. CDR3 length equals 21 residues. Germline V gene sequence: CDR1 MNHEY, CDR2 SVGEGT. Sequenced sample: CD4+ T cells from PBMCs. The J gene is TRBJ2-7, the V gene TRBV6-2 or TRBV6-3; the D gene is possibly TRBD1 (5 bases). This receptor was taken from a human donor with multiple sclerosis. CDR3 sequence reads: CASSYPRLGAASKFDLYEQYF. In DNA, the CDR3 is TGTGCCAGCAGTTACCCCCGGCTAGGGGCCGCCTCGAAATTCGACTTATACGAGCAGTACTTC.